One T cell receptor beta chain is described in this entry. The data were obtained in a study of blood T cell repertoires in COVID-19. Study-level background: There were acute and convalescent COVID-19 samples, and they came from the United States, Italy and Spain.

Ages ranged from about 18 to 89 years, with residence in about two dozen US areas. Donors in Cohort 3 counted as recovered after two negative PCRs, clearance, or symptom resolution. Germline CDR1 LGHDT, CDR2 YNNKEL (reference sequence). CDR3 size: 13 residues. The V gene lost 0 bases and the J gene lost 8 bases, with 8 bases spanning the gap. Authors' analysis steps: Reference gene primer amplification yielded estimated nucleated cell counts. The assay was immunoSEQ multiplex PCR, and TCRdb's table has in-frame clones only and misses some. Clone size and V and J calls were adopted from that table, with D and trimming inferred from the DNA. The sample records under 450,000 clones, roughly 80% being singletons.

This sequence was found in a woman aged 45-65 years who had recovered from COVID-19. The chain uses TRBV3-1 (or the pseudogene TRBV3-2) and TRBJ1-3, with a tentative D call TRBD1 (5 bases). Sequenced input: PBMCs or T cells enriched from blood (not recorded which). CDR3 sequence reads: CASSQDDRYTIYF. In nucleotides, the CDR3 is TGTGCCAGCAGCCAAGATGACAGATACACCATATATTTT.